What follows are 21 T cell receptor beta chains derived from one specimen sequenced in a study of T cells after yellow fever vaccination. MiXCR was run by TCRdb on the 5' RACE reads, yielding one entry per CDR3 protein. The data show 250,000 to 400,000 distinct CDR3 sequences, 3.5% to 4.5% seen once. Specimen: PBMCs, collected 15 days after the yellow fever booster vaccination. These receptors came from a young man who received the YFV17D yellow fever vaccine.

The chain couples TRBV6-6 to TRBJ2-5; TRBD2 matches 7 bases. Germline CDR1 reads MNHNY; CDR2 reads SVGAGI (reference sequence). This CDR3 has 15 residues. J was trimmed by 0 bases and V by 4 bases; bases with no gene match: 5. The CDR3 DNA sequence: TGTGCCAGCAGTTTGGCGGGGGAGTACCAAGAGACCCAGTACTTC. Protein: CASSLAGEYQETQYF.

As for this clonotype: An end of the junction differs from the germline gene, which may be a read error. V and J are TRBV30 and TRBJ2-7; 9 bases agree with TRBD1. Germline-derived CDR1 and CDR2 are GTSNPN and SVGIG (reference sequence). The CDR3 contains 15 residues. CDR3 region: CAWSLGQGNSDEQYF. For the CDR3, the DNA is TGTGCCTGGAGTCTGGGACAGGGTAACTCCGACGAGCAGTACTTC. The full variable domain, in which reference TRBV30 and TRBJ2-7 provide the parts outside the CDR3, is SQTIHQWPATLVQPVGSPLSLECTVEGTSNPNLYWYRQAAGRGLQLLFYSVGIGQISSEVPQNLSASRPQDRQFILSSKKLLLSDSGFYLCAWSLGQGNSDEQYFGPGTRLTVT.

This clonotype was recorded many times. V and J are TRBV4-1 and TRBJ2-1; tentatively, D is TRBD2 (5 bases). This CDR3 contains 15 residues. The V end was cut by 0 bases, the J end by 7 bases, with 13 bases between. The germline V gene has CDR1 MGHRA and CDR2 YSYEKL. CDR3 sequence (DNA): TGCGCCAGCAGCCAAGATCCTGGTGGGAGAAATGAGCAGTTCTTC. It codes for CASSQDPGGRNEQFF.

This clonotype occurred many times. Sequence at one end of the junction differs from germline and may be a read error. CDR3 sequence: CASSRTGKQTQYF. CDR3 nucleotides: TGTGCTAGCAGCAGAACAGGGAAACAGACCCAGTACTTC. The chain has TRBV7-7 and TRBJ2-5; D may be TRBD1 (6 bases). The CDR3 length is 13 residues. The germline V gene has CDR1 SSHAT and CDR2 FNYEAQ (reference sequence).

As concerns this clonotype: This may arise from a read error, as a much more abundant clone is one base away. The V call is TRBV9, the J call TRBJ2-3; TRBD2 is a possible D gene (6 bases). This CDR3 has 14 residues. Germline V gene data show CDR1 as SGDLS and CDR2 as YYNGEE. The CDR3 DNA reads as TGTGCCAGCAGCTTGGGGGGTTTCACAGATACGCAGAATTTT. Its translation is CASSLGGFTDTQNF.

The sample holds many counts of this clonotype. The rearrangement uses TRBV7-3 and TRBJ1-1; D remains ambiguous. The V gene's germline CDR1 is SGHTA and CDR2 FQGTGA. This CDR3 spans 13 amino acids. Trimming stripped 5 bases from V and 5 bases from J, with 12 bases between. This chain's CDR3 is CASSLTWATEAFF. DNA for the CDR3: TGTGCCAGCAGCCTCACATGGGCTACTGAAGCTTTCTTT.

This clonotype occurred many times. The genes are TRBV11-2 and TRBJ2-7; weak D call: TRBD1 (6 bases). V was trimmed by 5 bases and J by 2 bases, leaving 7 bases between them. The CDR3 covers 12 residues. CDR1 and CDR2 from the germline V gene are SGHAT and FQNNGV. The CDR3 here is CASSPGAYEQYV. The CDR3 DNA reads as TGTGCCAGCAGCCCAGGGGCCTACGAGCAGTACGTC.

The genes are TRBV24-1 and TRBJ2-5; D unresolved. The CDR3 length is 10 residues. The ends were cut back, 6 bases at V and 9 bases at J, with 7 bases in the middle. The germline V gene has CDR1 KGHDR and CDR2 SFDVKD. The CDR3 sequence is CATSLGAQYF. CDR3 in DNA: TGTGCCACCAGTTTGGGTGCCCAGTACTTC.

This chain joins TRBV5-1 and TRBJ1-1; TRBD1 matches 7 bases. CDR1 is SGHRS, CDR2 YFSETQ, per germline. Trimming at V came to 4 bases and at J to 7 bases, leaving 7 bases not matched to a gene. The CDR3 consists of 13 residues. The CDR3 DNA reads as TGCGCCAGCAGCCAGGGACAGCGGCTTGAAGCTTTCTTT. It specifies CASSQGQRLEAFF.

A few counts support this clonotype. Sequence at one end of the junction differs from germline and may be a read error. The genes are TRBV6-5 and TRBJ2-7; D remains unclear. Germline V gene data show CDR1 as MNHEY and CDR2 as SVGAGI. This CDR3 contains 12 residues. CDR3 in amino acids: CASSNSGYEQYF. The CDR3 region has the DNA TGTGCCAGCAGTAACTCGGGCTACGAGCAGTACTTC.

This clonotype turned up a few times. The V and J genes are TRBV20-1 and TRBJ2-1; D is ambiguous. CDR3 length equals 15 residues. The germline V and J ends were trimmed by 5 bases and 3 bases, with 17 bases remaining between them. The germline V gene encodes CDR1 DFQATT and CDR2 SNEGSKA (reference sequence). The chain's CDR3 is CSASTGRTFYNEQFF. CDR3 nucleotides: TGCAGTGCTTCGACTGGCCGTACATTCTACAATGAGCAGTTCTTC.

This clonotype was observed many times. The chain joins TRBV6-6 to TRBJ2-3, with TRBD2 matching over 9 bases. V gave up 2 bases and J gave up 4 bases; unmatched junction bases: 7. Germline V gene sequence: CDR1 MNHNY, CDR2 SVGAGI (reference sequence). The CDR3 is 16 residues long. The CDR3 loop is CASSYILAGNADTQYF. The CDR3 nucleotides read TGTGCCAGCAGTTACATCCTAGCGGGGAATGCAGATACGCAGTATTTT.

This clonotype appeared many times. The rearrangement uses TRBV5-1 and TRBJ2-7; D may be TRBD2 (5 bases). Germline CDR1 is SGHRS and CDR2 is YFSETQ. Trimming removed 0 bases at V and 1 base at J, with 14 bases between. This CDR3 has 16 amino acids. CDR3 protein: CASSLGSRDGSYEQYV. The CDR3 DNA is TGCGCCAGCAGCTTGGGCAGCCGGGATGGTTCCTACGAGCAGTACGTC.

This clonotype was detected only a few times. The chain has TRBV7-8 and TRBJ1-5, with D unresolved. The CDR3 is 13 residues long. Germline V gives CDR1 SGHVS, CDR2 FQNEAQ. The V gene lost 3 bases and the J gene lost 7 bases, with 10 bases spanning the gap. Here the CDR3 reads CASSLGFRQPQHF. As DNA, the CDR3 is TGTGCCAGCAGCTTGGGGTTTAGACAGCCCCAGCATTTT.

The table lists this clonotype with a few counts. The CDR3 sequence: CASSEGDGNYQPQHF. The CDR3 DNA follows: TGTGCCAGCAGTGAGGGAGACGGAAACTATCAGCCCCAGCATTTT. The V and J genes are TRBV25-1 and TRBJ1-5; D uncertain. Germline V gene lookup returns CDR1 MGHDK and CDR2 SYGVNS. This CDR3 region has 15 residues. Trimming removed 3 bases at V and 5 bases at J, with 14 bases between.

The V call is TRBV4-3, the J call TRBJ2-1, with TRBD2 identical over 7 bases. The length of the CDR3 is 17 residues. V was clipped by 1 base and J by 3 bases; unmatched bases: 9. Germline CDR1 and CDR2: LGHNA and YSLEER. The CDR3 DNA reads TGCGCCAGCAGCCAAGGGTCGGGAGGAAATCTCTACAATGAGCAGTTCTTC. This codes for CASSQGSGGNLYNEQFF.

This clonotype has ten or more counts. The chain links TRBV27 to TRBJ2-7, with D unresolved. CDR3 length: 15 amino acids. Trimming removed 2 bases at V and 2 bases at J, with 13 bases between. CDR1 MNHEY and CDR2 SMNVEV come from the germline V gene (reference sequence). This chain's CDR3 is CASSLDGALTYEQYF. The CDR3 DNA is TGTGCCAGCAGTTTAGACGGAGCCCTAACCTACGAGCAGTACTTC.

This clonotype was seen ten or more times. The CDR3 is CASSVAPPGLMADTQYF. Here the CDR3 DNA reads TGTGCCAGCAGCGTAGCTCCTCCGGGACTCATGGCAGATACGCAGTATTTT. V usage is TRBV9 and J usage is TRBJ2-3; possibly TRBD2 for D (6 bases). V lost 0 bases and J 4 bases, leaving 18 bases between the germline ends. This CDR3 is built from 17 residues. Germline V gives CDR1 SGDLS, CDR2 YYNGEE.

This clonotype has just a few counts. V and J are TRBV6-5 and TRBJ1-5; D remains ambiguous. The CDR3 is made up of 15 amino acids. Germline CDR1 is MNHEY and CDR2 is SVGAGI. With 6 bases removed from V and 0 bases from J, the gap between germline ends came to 12 bases. This CDR3 is CASRISRNSNQPQHF. In DNA, the CDR3 is TGTGCCAGCAGAATCTCCAGGAATAGCAATCAGCCCCAGCATTTT.

This clonotype was recorded a few times. The CDR3 loop is CASSYSIQPGDTGELFF. CDR3 in DNA: TGTGCCAGCAGTTACTCGATTCAACCAGGGGACACCGGGGAGCTGTTTTTT. The chain employs TRBV6-5 and TRBJ2-2; maybe TRBD1 (6 bases). Germline-derived CDR1 and CDR2 are MNHEY and SVGAGI. V was pared by 0 bases and J by 3 bases, with 14 bases between. The CDR3 is 17 amino acids.

This clonotype came up many times. The chain links TRBV6-6 to TRBJ2-1; D possibly corresponds to TRBD2 (6 bases). Trimming stripped 7 bases from V and 9 bases from J, with 16 bases between. The V gene's germline CDR1 is MNHNY and CDR2 SVGAGI (reference sequence). CDR3 length: 13 residues. The DNA of the CDR3 is TGTGCCAGCACCCTGACTAGATTGACTGAGCAGTTCTTC. It is translated as CASTLTRLTEQFF.